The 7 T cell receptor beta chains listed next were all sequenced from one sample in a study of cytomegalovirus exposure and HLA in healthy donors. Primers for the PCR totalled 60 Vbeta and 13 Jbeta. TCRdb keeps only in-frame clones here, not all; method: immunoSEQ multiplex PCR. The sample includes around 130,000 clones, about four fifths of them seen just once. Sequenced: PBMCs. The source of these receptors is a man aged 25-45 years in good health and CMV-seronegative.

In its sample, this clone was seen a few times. The chain's CDR3 is CASSQSRDIDTQYF. DNA of the CDR3: TGTGCCAGCAGTCAAAGTCGGGACATTGATACGCAGTATTTT. This chain uses TRBV5-4 with TRBJ2-3; tentative D call: TRBD1 (6 bases). The CDR3 contains 14 residues. V was cut by 5 bases and J by 6 bases, with 16 bases left in between. The germline V gene has CDR1 SGHNT and CDR2 YYREEE (reference sequence).

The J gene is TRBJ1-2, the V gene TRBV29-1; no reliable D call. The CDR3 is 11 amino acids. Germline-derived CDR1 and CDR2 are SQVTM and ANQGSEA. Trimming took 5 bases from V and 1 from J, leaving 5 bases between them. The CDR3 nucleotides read TGCAGCGTTAGGAGTAACTATGGCTACACCTTC. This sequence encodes CSVRSNYGYTF.

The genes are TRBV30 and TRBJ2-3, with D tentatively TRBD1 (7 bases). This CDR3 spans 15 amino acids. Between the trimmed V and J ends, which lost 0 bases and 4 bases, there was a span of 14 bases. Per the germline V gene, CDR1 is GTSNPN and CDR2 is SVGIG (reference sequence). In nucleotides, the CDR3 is TGTGCCTGGAGTGTAGGAGGGGGCAGAGCAGATACGCAGTATTTT. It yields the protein CAWSVGGGRADTQYF.

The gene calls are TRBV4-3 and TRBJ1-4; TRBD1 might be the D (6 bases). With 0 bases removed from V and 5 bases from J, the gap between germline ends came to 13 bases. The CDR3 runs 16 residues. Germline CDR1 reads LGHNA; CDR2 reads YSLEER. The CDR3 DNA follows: TGCGCCAGCAGCCAAGAAGGGGGACGGGCGAATGAAAAACTGTTTTTT. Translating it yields CASSQEGGRANEKLFF.

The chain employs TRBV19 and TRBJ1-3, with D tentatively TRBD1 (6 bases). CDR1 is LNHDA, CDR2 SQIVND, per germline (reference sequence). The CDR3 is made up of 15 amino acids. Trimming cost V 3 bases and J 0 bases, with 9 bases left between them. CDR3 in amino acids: CASSIGQISGNTIYF. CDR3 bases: TGTGCCAGTAGTATCGGACAGATCTCTGGAAACACCATATATTTT.

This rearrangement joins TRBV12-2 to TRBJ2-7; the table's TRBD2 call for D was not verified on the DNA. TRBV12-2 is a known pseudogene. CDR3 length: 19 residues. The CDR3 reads CASRPRGDRLGLVGLEQYF. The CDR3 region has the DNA TGTGCAAGTCGCCCCCGGGGGGATCGCCTAGGTCTAGTAGGGCTCGAGCAGTACTTC.

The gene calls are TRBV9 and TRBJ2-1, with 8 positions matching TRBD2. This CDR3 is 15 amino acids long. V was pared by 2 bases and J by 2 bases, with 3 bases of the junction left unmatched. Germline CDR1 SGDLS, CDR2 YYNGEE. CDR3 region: CASSVSGSPYNEQFF. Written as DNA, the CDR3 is TGTGCCAGCAGCGTGAGCGGGAGTCCCTACAATGAGCAGTTCTTC.